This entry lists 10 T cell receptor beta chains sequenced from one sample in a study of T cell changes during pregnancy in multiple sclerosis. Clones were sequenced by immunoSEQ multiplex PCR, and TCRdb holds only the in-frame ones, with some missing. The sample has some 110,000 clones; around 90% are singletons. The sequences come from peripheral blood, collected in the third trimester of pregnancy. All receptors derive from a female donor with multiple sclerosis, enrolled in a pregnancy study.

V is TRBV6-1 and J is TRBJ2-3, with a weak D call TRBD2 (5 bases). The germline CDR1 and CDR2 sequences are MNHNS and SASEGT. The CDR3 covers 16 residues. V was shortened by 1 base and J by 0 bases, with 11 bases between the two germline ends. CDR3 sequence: CASSEVLADSTDTQYF. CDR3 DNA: TGTGCCAGCAGTGAAGTCCTAGCCGACAGCACAGATACGCAGTATTTT.

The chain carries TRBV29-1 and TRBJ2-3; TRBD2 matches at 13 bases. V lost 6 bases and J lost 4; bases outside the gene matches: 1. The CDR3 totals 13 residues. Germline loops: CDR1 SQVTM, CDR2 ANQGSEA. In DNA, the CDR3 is TGCAGCGTCGGACTAGCGGGAGCAGATACGCAGTATTTT. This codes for CSVGLAGADTQYF.

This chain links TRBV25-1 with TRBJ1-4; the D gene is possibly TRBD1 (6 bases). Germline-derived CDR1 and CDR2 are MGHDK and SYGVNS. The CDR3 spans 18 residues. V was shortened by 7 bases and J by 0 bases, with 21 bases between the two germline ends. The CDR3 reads CASTPISDRSPTNEKLFF. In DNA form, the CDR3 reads TGTGCCAGCACCCCGATCTCGGACAGAAGTCCAACTAATGAAAAACTGTTTTTT.

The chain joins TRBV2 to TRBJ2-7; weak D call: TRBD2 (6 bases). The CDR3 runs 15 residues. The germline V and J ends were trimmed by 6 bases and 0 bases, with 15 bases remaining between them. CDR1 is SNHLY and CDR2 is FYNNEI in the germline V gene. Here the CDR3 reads CASRGGATPSYEQYF. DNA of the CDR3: TGTGCCAGCAGGGGGGGAGCGACCCCCTCCTACGAGCAGTACTTC. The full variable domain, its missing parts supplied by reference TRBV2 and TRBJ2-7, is EPEVTQTPSHQVTQMGQEVILRCVPISNHLYFYWYRQILGQKVEFLVSFYNNEISEKSEIFDDQFSVERPDGSNFTLKIRSTKLEDSAMYFCASRGGATPSYEQYFGPGTRLTVT.

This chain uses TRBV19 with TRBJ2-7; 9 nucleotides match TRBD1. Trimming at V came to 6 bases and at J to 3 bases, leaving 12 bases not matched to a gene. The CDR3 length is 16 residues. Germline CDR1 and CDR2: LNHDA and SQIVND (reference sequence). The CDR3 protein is CASSDRGDYYYYEQYF. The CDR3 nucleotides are TGTGCCAGTAGCGACAGGGGGGACTACTACTACTACGAGCAGTACTTC.

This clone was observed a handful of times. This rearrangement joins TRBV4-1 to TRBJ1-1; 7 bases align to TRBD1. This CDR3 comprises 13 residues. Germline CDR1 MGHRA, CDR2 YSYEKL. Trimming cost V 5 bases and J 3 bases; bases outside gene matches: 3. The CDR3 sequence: CASSATGDTEAFF. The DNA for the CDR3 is TGCGCCAGCAGCGCCACAGGGGACACTGAAGCTTTCTTT.

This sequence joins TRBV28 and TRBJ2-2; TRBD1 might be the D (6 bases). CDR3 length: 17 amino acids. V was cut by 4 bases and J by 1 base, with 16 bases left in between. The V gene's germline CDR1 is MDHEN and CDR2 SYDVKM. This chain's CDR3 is CASSSTQGVGNTGELFF. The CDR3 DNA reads TGTGCCAGCAGTTCTACACAGGGCGTTGGGAACACCGGGGAGCTGTTTTTT.

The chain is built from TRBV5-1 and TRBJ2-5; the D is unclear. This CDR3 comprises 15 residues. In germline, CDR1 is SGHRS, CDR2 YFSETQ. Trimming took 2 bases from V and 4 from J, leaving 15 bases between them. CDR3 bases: TGCGCCAGCAGCTTTGACAACACAATCGTAGAGACCCAGTACTTC. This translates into CASSFDNTIVETQYF.

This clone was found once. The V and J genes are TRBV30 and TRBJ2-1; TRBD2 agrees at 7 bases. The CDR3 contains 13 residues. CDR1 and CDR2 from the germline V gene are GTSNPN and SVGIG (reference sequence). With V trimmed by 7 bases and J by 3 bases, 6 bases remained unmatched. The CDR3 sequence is CASHRGVYNEQFF. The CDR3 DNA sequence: TGTGCCTCTCATCGGGGGGTCTACAATGAGCAGTTCTTC.

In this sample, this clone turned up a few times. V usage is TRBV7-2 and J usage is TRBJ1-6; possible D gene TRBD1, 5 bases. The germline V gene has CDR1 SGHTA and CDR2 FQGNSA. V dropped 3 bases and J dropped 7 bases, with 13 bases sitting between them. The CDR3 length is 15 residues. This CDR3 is CASSFSGHANSPLHF. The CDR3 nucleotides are TGTGCCAGCAGCTTTTCAGGACACGCGAATTCACCCCTCCACTTT.